Given below is one T cell receptor (beta chain) in context. The data were obtained in a study of cytomegalovirus exposure and HLA in healthy donors. V was pared by 6 bases and J by 5 bases, with 11 bases between. The V gene's germline CDR1 is DFQATT and CDR2 SNEGSKA (reference sequence). There are 11 residues in the CDR3. The PCR used 60 Vbeta and 13 Jbeta primers. Assay: immunoSEQ multiplex PCR; the TCRdb copy retains only in-frame clones and omits some. The sample includes about 160,000 clones, about 82% of them seen just once. The chain employs TRBV20-1 and TRBJ2-7; TRBD1 might be the D (6 bases). The sequencing sample was made of PBMCs. The receptor's source is a male donor in good health and CMV-seronegative. The CDR3 sequence: CSARTVNEQYF. The CDR3 nucleotides read TGCAGTGCGAGGACAGTAAACGAGCAGTACTTC.